The rows below give T cell receptor beta chains drawn from one sample of a study of cytomegalovirus exposure and HLA in healthy donors. Method: immunoSEQ multiplex PCR; TCRdb's copy keeps in-frame clones and lacks some. Counted here are about 150,000 clones, about 85% occurring once; the ten biggest clones make up 7.5% to 9%. The specimen was PBMCs. Receptors originate from a man in his thirties or forties in good health and CMV-seropositive. Both conserved end residues are part of each CDR3. D genes are given only for firm matches. Clone size is shown for a subset of rows, as once, few, many or a class of expanded clone.

clone_size	v_call	j_call	d_call	cdr3_nt	cdr3_aa
-	TRBV2	TRBJ2-7	-	TGTGCCAGCAGTGAGGCGCGGCCCATGGGTTCGCACTTC	CASSEARPMGSHF
-	TRBV7-3	TRBJ2-7	-	TGTGCCAGCAGCTTAGGGAGTCTAGGCTACGAGCAGTACTTC	CASSLGSLGYEQYF
few	TRBV7-9	TRBJ1-4	-	TGTGCCAGCAGCTTAGCCCTCACAGGCGGCAATGAAAAACTGTTTTTT	CASSLALTGGNEKLFF
-	TRBV2	TRBJ1-1	-	TGTGCCAGCAGTCTACAGAAGACAGCGAACACTGAAGCTTTCTTT	CASSLQKTANTEAFF
-	TRBV25-1	TRBJ1-2	TRBD1	TGTGCCGTCCGACAGGGGCAGGATGGCTACACCTTC	CAVRQGQDGYTF
-	TRBV5-8	TRBJ1-2	-	TGTGCCAGCAGCCCGCGATACGGCTACACCTTC	CASSPRYGYTF
-	TRBV6-1	TRBJ1-2	-	TGTGCCAGTGAAGGGGATAGGGAGGTCTACACCTTC	CASEGDREVYTF
once	TRBV11-3	TRBJ1-3	-	TGTGCCAGCAGCTTAGGCAGTGGAAACACCATATATTTT	CASSLGSGNTIYF
once	TRBV27	TRBJ2-1	TRBD2	TGTGCCAGCAGTTTGGCGGGAGGAATCTACAATGAGCAGTTCTTC	CASSLAGGIYNEQFF
few	TRBV6-5	TRBJ2-7	TRBD1	TGTGCCAGCAGTCAGTATCAGGGGGCCTCCTACGAGCAGTACTTC	CASSQYQGASYEQYF
-	TRBV5-4	TRBJ1-1	-	TGTGCCAGCAGTTTGCCCCGGGCTGAAGCTTTCTTT	CASSLPRAEAFF
few	TRBV5-8	TRBJ2-7	-	TGTGCCAGCAGCTTGGCCACCTACGAGCAGTACTTC	CASSLATYEQYF
few	TRBV29-1	TRBJ2-1	-	TGCAGCGTTGAGGCGGTCAGGGGCACTGAGCAGTTCTTC	CSVEAVRGTEQFF
once	TRBV20-1	TRBJ1-2	-	TGCAGTGCTAGCCGAACTCAAACCTACACCTTC	CSASRTQTYTF
-	TRBV27	TRBJ1-4	TRBD1	TGTGCCAGCAAAGGGGACAGCGTAACTAATGAAAAACTGTTTTTT	CASKGDSVTNEKLFF
-	TRBV7-9	TRBJ2-7	-	TGTGCCAGCAGCTTAGGCTACGGGAAAACCTACGAGCAGTACTTC	CASSLGYGKTYEQYF
once	TRBV27	TRBJ2-7	TRBD2	TGTGCCAGCAGTCGTGGGACTAGCGGGAATTACGAGCAGTACTTC	CASSRGTSGNYEQYF
-	TRBV19	TRBJ2-2	-	TGTGCCAGTATGGAGAAGGGGCCCACCAGGGAGCTGTTTTTT	CASMEKGPTRELFF
-	TRBV19	TRBJ2-7	TRBD2	TGTGCCAGTAGTATCGGGGGGACGGTCTCCTACGAGCAGTACTTC	CASSIGGTVSYEQYF
-	TRBV9	TRBJ2-7	-	TGTGCCAGCAGCGTAGGAACTAGCTCCGACGAGCAGTACTTC	CASSVGTSSDEQYF
-	TRBV5-1	TRBJ2-5	TRBD1	TGCGCCAGCAGCTATCAGGGGGCGGGGGAGACCCAGTACTTC	CASSYQGAGETQYF
-	TRBV28	TRBJ1-2	-	TGTGCCAGCAGCCGTGACAGGTTTTATGGCTACACCTTC	CASSRDRFYGYTF
-	TRBV28	TRBJ2-2	TRBD1	TGTGCCAGCAGGACAGGGGCGAACACCGGGGAGCTGTTTTTT	CASRTGANTGELFF
-	TRBV7-3	TRBJ2-3	TRBD2	TGTGCCAGCAGCCCAACCGGGAGGGCCCCAGATACGCAGTATTTT	CASSPTGRAPDTQYF
-	TRBV28	TRBJ1-2	TRBD1	TGTGCCAGCAGTCGGCCGACGACAGGGGGCGCGGGGGGCTACACCTTC	CASSRPTTGGAGGYTF
-	TRBV7-9	TRBJ2-2	TRBD2	TGTGCCAGCAGCCCATGGGAGCGGGGGACCGGGGAGCTGTTTTTT	CASSPWERGTGELFF
once	TRBV10-1	TRBJ2-1	TRBD1	TGCGCCAGCAGCGACAGGGTCAATGAGCAGTTCTTC	CASSDRVNEQFF
-	TRBV4-1	TRBJ1-2	-	TGCGCCAGCAGCCAAGATCTGGCAGGGCGCTATGGCTACACCTTC	CASSQDLAGRYGYTF
few	TRBV6-5	TRBJ2-7	TRBD1	TGTGCCAGCAGCACCCGGACAGGGGGCCCCTTCGAGCAGTACTTC	CASSTRTGGPFEQYF
-	TRBV4-1	TRBJ1-6	TRBD1	TGCGCCAGCAGCCAAGAAGTATCTCCGGGACAGGGCAATTCACCCCTCCACTTT	CASSQEVSPGQGNSPLHF
-	TRBV9	TRBJ1-2	-	TGTGCCAGCAGCTCTCGACAGGAGACCTATGGCTACACCTTC	CASSSRQETYGYTF
-	TRBV7-9	TRBJ2-1	-	TGTGCCAGCAGCTTTGGAGGAGGAATCTACAATGAGCAGTTCTTC	CASSFGGGIYNEQFF
-	TRBV27	TRBJ1-2	TRBD1	TGTGCCAGCAGTCCTACCGCACAGGGGGCGCGTTTTGGCTACACCTTC	CASSPTAQGARFGYTF
-	TRBV5-1	TRBJ1-1	-	TGCGCCAGCAGCTTGTTGGGAGTGTCGGGAACTGAAGCTTTCTTT	CASSLLGVSGTEAFF
once	TRBV7-2	TRBJ1-1	TRBD1	TGTGCCAGCAGCTTAGTACAGGGGGCCACTGAAGCTTTCTTT	CASSLVQGATEAFF
-	TRBV5-1	TRBJ1-1	TRBD1	TGCGCCAGCAGCGACGACAGGGAGAACACTGAAGCTTTCTTT	CASSDDRENTEAFF
-	TRBV30	TRBJ2-1	TRBD2	TGTGCCTGGAGTGTAGACCGACTAGCGGGAGGTCGGGAGCAGTTCTTC	CAWSVDRLAGGREQFF
-	TRBV6-5	TRBJ2-1	-	TGTGCCAGCAGTTACATGGCAGGGGCTATGGGCAATGAGCAGTTCTTC	CASSYMAGAMGNEQFF
-	TRBV30	TRBJ1-1	-	TGTGCCTGGAGTGTACCTTTACATGCGAACACTGAAGCTTTCTTT	CAWSVPLHANTEAFF
-	TRBV5-1	TRBJ1-1	-	TGCGCCAGCAGCTTGGAACTAATAGGGAGCACTGAAGCTTTCTTT	CASSLELIGSTEAFF
-	TRBV27	TRBJ2-7	TRBD1	TGTGCCAGCATGACCGAGACAGGGGGCAGGGAGCAGTACTTC	CASMTETGGREQYF
-	TRBV7-9	TRBJ2-5	-	TGTGCCAGCAACCCACCGGGGAAATCCCAAGAGACCCAGTACTTC	CASNPPGKSQETQYF
-	TRBV7-2	TRBJ2-6	-	TGTGCCAGCAGCTTAGTTTTGGGCCAGCTCAACTCTGGGGCCAACGTCCTGACTTTC	CASSLVLGQLNSGANVLTF
-	TRBV2	TRBJ2-7	-	TGTGCCAGCACCCTAAGAGGTGTCAACGAGCAGTACTTC	CASTLRGVNEQYF
-	TRBV30	TRBJ2-1	TRBD2	TGTGCCTTGAACCCAAGCGGGGTTAATGAGCAGTTCTTC	CALNPSGVNEQFF
-	TRBV19	TRBJ2-1	TRBD2	TGTGCCAGTAGTATACCGGGACTAGGTTATGAGCAGTTCTTC	CASSIPGLGYEQFF